This T cell receptor (beta chain) comes out of a study of blood T cell repertoires in COVID-19. Germline lookup yields CDR1 KGHDR and CDR2 SFDVKD. This CDR3 contains 15 residues. With V trimmed by 7 bases and J by 2 bases, 10 bases remained unmatched. In the original workflow: Estimated nucleated cell counts came from reference gene primer amplification. The data were produced by immunoSEQ multiplex PCR, yet TCRdb's version contains in-frame clones alone and is incomplete. That table gives V, J and clone size, and the DNA gave D and trimming. The top ten hold around 28% of the sample, which has around 140,000 clones, around 88% seen once.

The specimen was peripheral blood. This chain uses TRBV24-1 with TRBJ2-7; TRBD1 matches 7 bases. This TCR came from a human donor in a cohort sampled during active COVID-19. This CDR3 is CATRETGRATYEQYF. In nucleotides, the CDR3 is TGTGCCACCAGAGAGACAGGGCGAGCCACCTACGAGCAGTACTTC.